These 32 T cell receptor beta chains originate from one sample sequenced in a study of CD4+ T cells in melanoma. Clones were read by immunoSEQ multiplex PCR, and TCRdb kept only the in-frame ones, dropping some. The sample lists roughly 110,000 clones, 92% occurring once. Sample: peripheral blood. Source of these receptors: a human donor with melanoma.

This chain's CDR3 is CAISESRDSWGGETQYF. The CDR3, as DNA: TGTGCCATCAGTGAGTCCCGGGACAGCTGGGGAGGAGAGACCCAGTACTTC. The chain joins TRBV10-3 to TRBJ2-5; weak D call: TRBD1 (7 bases). The CDR3 totals 17 residues. Germline CDR1 is ENHRY and CDR2 is SYGVKD. The germline V and J ends were trimmed by 0 bases and 4 bases, with 18 bases remaining between them.

The chain carries TRBV19 and TRBJ2-7; 7 nucleotides match TRBD2. The CDR3 sequence is 15 residues long. Looked up from germline, CDR1 is LNHDA and CDR2 is SQIVND (reference sequence). The trim removed 7 bases at V and 0 bases at J, leaving 9 bases unmatched. The CDR3 here is CASNPGTTNSYEQYF. For the CDR3, the DNA is TGTGCCAGTAATCCCGGGACTACCAACTCCTACGAGCAGTACTTC.

This chain links TRBV7-8 with TRBJ2-3; perhaps D is TRBD1 or TRBD2 (5 bases each). CDR3 size: 17 residues. Trimming removed 5 bases from V and 3 bases from J, with 21 bases in between. CDR1 is SGHVS, CDR2 FQNEAQ, per germline. As DNA, the CDR3 is TGTGCCAGCAGCCACCCGAGGGGTGGTTTTTGGACAGATACGCAGTATTTT. Translating gives CASSHPRGGFWTDTQYF.

J is TRBJ2-2 and V is TRBV27, with 8 bases matching TRBD1. Per germline, CDR1 MNHEY and CDR2 SMNVEV (reference sequence). This CDR3 region has 14 residues. V shed 2 bases, J shed 8 bases, and the junction held 4 bases outside the gene matches. The CDR3 spells CASSLQQGVGELFF. CDR3 DNA sequence: TGTGCCAGCAGTTTACAACAGGGGGTAGGGGAGCTGTTTTTT.

This chain joins TRBV27 and TRBJ1-1; 7 bases match TRBD1. This CDR3 spans 14 amino acids. Germline V CDR1 and CDR2: MNHEY, SMNVEV (reference sequence). V lost 5 bases, J lost 3 bases, and 6 bases stayed unmatched. CDR3: CASSAGTADTEAFF. Here the CDR3 DNA reads TGTGCCAGCAGTGCCGGGACAGCTGACACTGAAGCTTTCTTT.

The rearrangement links TRBV7-2 to TRBJ2-3; 10 bases line up with TRBD2. There are 15 residues in the CDR3. Germline trimming cut 6 bases from V and 3 bases from J; bases unmatched to any gene: 6. The germline V gene has CDR1 SGHTA and CDR2 FQGNSA. The CDR3 spells CASRSTSGPTDTQYF. The DNA of the CDR3 is TGTGCCAGCAGGTCGACTAGCGGGCCTACAGATACGCAGTATTTT. The full variable domain, with the rest looked up from reference TRBV7-2 and TRBJ2-3, is GAGVSQSPSNKVTEKGKDVELRCDPISGHTALYWYRQSLGQGLEFLIYFQGNSAPDKSGLPSDRFSAERTGGSVSTLTIQRTQQEDSAVYLCASRSTSGPTDTQYFGPGTRLTVL.

V and J are TRBV5-4 and TRBJ2-5; no reliable D call. Germline values: CDR1 SGHNT, CDR2 YYREEE (reference sequence). V lost 3 bases and J 5 bases, leaving 17 bases between the germline ends. The CDR3 covers 15 residues. CDR3 nucleotides: TGTGCCAGCAGCTCACTATCCGGGCTTGGGGAGACCCAGTACTTC. Encoded protein: CASSSLSGLGETQYF.

CDR3 protein: CASSPTQGWEQYF. The CDR3 DNA sequence: TGTGCCAGCAGCCCTACCCAGGGATGGGAGCAGTACTTC. The chain joins TRBV11-1 to TRBJ2-7; perhaps TRBD1 as D (5 bases). V was pared by 5 bases and J by 7 bases, with 15 bases between. The CDR3 is 13 residues long. Germline V gene data show CDR1 as SGHAT and CDR2 as FQDESV (reference sequence).

The chain links TRBV6-1 to TRBJ2-1; no firm D call. Germline V lookup: CDR1 MNHNS, CDR2 SASEGT. The CDR3 is made up of 14 amino acids. V was cut by 6 bases and J by 3 bases, with 12 bases left in between. Here the CDR3 DNA reads TGTGCCAGCAGGGTCACACTGGACTACAATGAGCAGTTCTTC. It translates to CASRVTLDYNEQFF.

This clone was observed once. The V call is TRBV6-1, the J call TRBJ2-5; perhaps TRBD2 as D (5 bases). The CDR3 consists of 12 residues. The germline V and J ends were trimmed by 4 bases and 4 bases, with 7 bases remaining between them. Per the germline V gene, CDR1 is MNHNS and CDR2 is SASEGT. This CDR3 reads CASSGGSETQYF. The DNA of the CDR3 is TGTGCCAGCAGTGGAGGGTCAGAGACCCAGTACTTC.

The chain combines TRBV10-3 with TRBJ1-1; D gene uncertain. This CDR3 region has 15 residues. V shed 4 bases and J shed 3 bases, with 15 bases lying between them. Germline V gene lookup returns CDR1 ENHRY and CDR2 SYGVKD. CDR3 protein: CAISVDQGAYTEAFF. The CDR3 DNA is TGTGCCATCAGTGTAGATCAAGGAGCCTACACTGAAGCTTTCTTT.

The chain combines TRBV4-3 with TRBJ1-5; maybe TRBD1 (5 bases). Per the germline V gene, CDR1 is LGHNA and CDR2 is YSLEER. CDR3 length: 14 amino acids. Deletions cut 4 bases from V and 4 bases from J, with 11 bases between. The CDR3 reads CASSPSRGNQPQHF. The CDR3 DNA reads TGCGCCAGCAGCCCCTCCCGGGGGAATCAGCCCCAGCATTTT.

The chain employs TRBV5-6 and TRBJ2-7, with D unresolved. The V and J ends lost 1 base and 0 bases respectively, with 8 bases between them. Germline V gene sequence: CDR1 SGHDT, CDR2 YYEEEE. This CDR3 is 14 amino acids long. CDR3 DNA sequence: TGTGCCAGCAGCTTGCAGCGCAGCTCCTACGAGCAGTACTTC. Protein sequence: CASSLQRSSYEQYF.

The chain has TRBV15 and TRBJ2-1, with 11 bases that match TRBD2. Trimming at V came to 1 base and at J to 9 bases, leaving 8 bases not matched to a gene. Germline V CDR1 and CDR2: LNHNV, YYDKDF (reference sequence). The CDR3 spans 16 residues. The DNA of the CDR3 is TGTGCCACCAGCAGAGCAAATAGCGGGGGGGCCTCTGAGCAGTTCTTC. Its protein is CATSRANSGGASEQFF.

The rearrangement links TRBV10-3 to TRBJ1-5; 10 nucleotides match TRBD1. The length of the CDR3 is 16 residues. J lost 3 bases, V lost 3 bases, and 5 bases had no gene match. The germline CDR1 and CDR2 sequences are ENHRY and SYGVKD. The CDR3 loop reads CAISERTGGNNQPQHF. CDR3 nucleotide sequence: TGTGCCATCAGTGAACGGACAGGGGGTAACAATCAGCCCCAGCATTTT.

The CDR3 bases are TGTGCCAGCAGCACCCGAACAGATACGCAGTATTTT. It encodes CASSTRTDTQYF. The genes are TRBV7-9 and TRBJ2-3; no clear D gene. This CDR3 is 12 amino acids long. From germline, CDR1 is SEHNR and CDR2 FQNEAQ (reference sequence). V dropped 5 bases and J dropped 3 bases, with 6 bases sitting between them.

V gene TRBV19 combines with J gene TRBJ1-1; D gene unclear. The CDR3 extends over 15 amino acids. V lost 7 bases, J lost 11 bases, and 26 bases lay in between. CDR1 and CDR2 from the germline V gene are LNHDA and SQIVND (reference sequence). The DNA for the CDR3 is TGTGCCAGTACTCCATTCAGAAAGGGCGCCGAAAGGGCTTTCTTT. Its protein is CASTPFRKGAERAFF.

The chain couples TRBV7-8 to TRBJ1-5; 7 bases align to TRBD1. V trimming: 1 base; J trimming: 7 bases; junction bases outside the gene matches: 10. The CDR3 extends over 16 amino acids. Germline-derived CDR1 and CDR2 are SGHVS and FQNEAQ. The CDR3 is CASSLVRGQGVQPQHF. The DNA for the CDR3 is TGTGCCAGCAGCTTAGTACGGGGGCAGGGGGTCCAGCCCCAGCATTTT.

V and J are TRBV4-1 and TRBJ1-4; D remains ambiguous. Germline V gene lookup returns CDR1 MGHRA and CDR2 YSYEKL. The ends were cut back, 2 bases at V and 10 bases at J, with 11 bases in the middle. This CDR3 is 13 amino acids long. Here the CDR3 reads CASSQMGLGKLFF. DNA for the CDR3: TGCGCCAGCAGCCAAATGGGCCTGGGAAAACTGTTTTTT.

This chain joins TRBV2 and TRBJ1-2, with D unclear. Germline V gene data show CDR1 as SNHLY and CDR2 as FYNNEI. The V and J ends lost 2 bases and 7 bases respectively, with 11 bases between them. This CDR3 spans 13 amino acids. The CDR3 is CASSEYGLAGYTF. CDR3 coding DNA: TGTGCCAGCAGTGAATATGGGCTCGCTGGCTACACCTTC. Together with reference TRBV2 and TRBJ1-2, the CDR3 gives the full variable domain: EPEVTQTPSHQVTQMGQEVILRCVPISNHLYFYWYRQILGQKVEFLVSFYNNEISEKSEIFDDQFSVERPDGSNFTLKIRSTKLEDSAMYFCASSEYGLAGYTFGSGTRLTVV.

The V and J genes are TRBV7-2 and TRBJ2-5; D ambiguous. V lost 5 bases and J lost 5, with 15 bases in between. CDR3 length equals 14 residues. The germline gives CDR1 SGHTA, CDR2 FQGNSA. CDR3 DNA: TGTGCCAGCAGCCCCGGCTACGGCCGGGAGACCCAGTACTTC. Protein: CASSPGYGRETQYF.

For the CDR3, the DNA is TGTGCCAGCAGCCGCGAGGCAGGGTTCGATCAGCCCCAGCATTTT. Amino acids: CASSREAGFDQPQHF. The chain couples TRBV7-8 to TRBJ1-5; D may be TRBD1 (5 bases). Germline V gene lookup returns CDR1 SGHVS and CDR2 FQNEAQ. This CDR3 spans 15 amino acids. The ends were cut back, 5 bases at V and 5 bases at J, with 16 bases in the middle.

The chain joins TRBV2 to TRBJ1-2; D is unresolved. V lost 11 bases to trimming and J lost 4 bases, with 17 bases between them. CDR1 SNHLY and CDR2 FYNNEI come from the germline V gene. The CDR3 runs 13 residues. The CDR3 DNA follows: TGTGCCGGAAGGACGGGCACCGGCTATGGCTACACCTTC. This gives the protein CAGRTGTGYGYTF.

The chain links TRBV5-4 to TRBJ2-5; tentatively, D is TRBD2 (5 bases). CDR1 is SGHNT, CDR2 YYREEE, per germline (reference sequence). This CDR3 is built from 16 residues. Trimming shortened V by 1 base and J by 2 bases, and 15 bases separated the two germline ends. As DNA, the CDR3 is TGTGCCAGCAGCTTGAGTCTGGAGGCTGGTCAAGAGACCCAGTACTTC. Protein sequence: CASSLSLEAGQETQYF.

The J gene is TRBJ1-1, the V gene TRBV9; D perhaps matches TRBD1 (6 bases). V gave up 2 bases and J gave up 4 bases, with 9 bases separating them. The germline V gene encodes CDR1 SGDLS and CDR2 YYNGEE. CDR3 size: 13 residues. The CDR3 protein is CASSVGRGTEAFF. CDR3 sequence (DNA): TGTGCCAGCAGCGTGGGCAGGGGCACTGAAGCTTTCTTT.

The rearrangement links TRBV19 to TRBJ2-3, with TRBD1 as a possible D gene (6 bases). This CDR3 spans 13 amino acids. The germline V gene encodes CDR1 LNHDA and CDR2 SQIVND (reference sequence). The V end lost 4 bases, the J end lost 5 bases, and 10 bases lay between the germline ends. The CDR3 protein is CASSTGVGDTQYF. The CDR3 region has the DNA TGTGCCAGTAGTACAGGGGTGGGAGATACGCAGTATTTT.

The chain uses TRBV2 and TRBJ2-1; D could derive from TRBD1 or TRBD2 (5 bases each). Germline assignment: CDR1 SNHLY and CDR2 FYNNEI. The CDR3 runs 14 residues. With 8 bases removed from V and 7 bases from J, the gap between germline ends came to 18 bases. In DNA, the CDR3 is TGTGCCAGCCGGATCCGGGACGGCTGGAATGAGCAGTTCTTC. Translated: CASRIRDGWNEQFF.

The chain couples TRBV5-4 to TRBJ2-5, with 15 bases aligning to TRBD2. Germline V gives CDR1 SGHNT, CDR2 YYREEE (reference sequence). After removal of 3 bases from V and 6 bases from J, the junction contained 12 bases not matched to a gene. There are 18 residues in the CDR3. CDR3 in amino acids: CASSSRTSGRASTKTQYF. CDR3 DNA sequence: TGTGCCAGCAGCTCCAGGACTAGCGGGAGGGCCTCGACGAAGACCCAGTACTTC.

This clone was detected once. The CDR3 DNA sequence: TGCGCCAGCAGCTTGGACGGGGTAGCCTACGAGCAGTACTTC. Translation: CASSLDGVAYEQYF. The chain joins TRBV5-1 to TRBJ2-7, with D tentatively TRBD2 (5 bases). The germline V and J ends were trimmed by 0 bases and 2 bases, with 9 bases remaining between them. Germline CDR1 SGHRS, CDR2 YFSETQ. The CDR3 is 14 amino acids.

The chain uses TRBV7-2 and TRBJ2-5; D is perhaps TRBD2 (6 bases). The V and J ends lost 2 bases and 6 bases respectively, with 16 bases between them. Germline V gives CDR1 SGHTA, CDR2 FQGNSA. The CDR3 sequence is 15 residues long. CDR3: CASSLTRGIVKTQYF. The CDR3 bases are TGTGCCAGCAGCTTAACCCGGGGGATAGTCAAGACCCAGTACTTC. The variable domain in full, with the rest retrieved from reference TRBV7-2 and TRBJ2-5, is GAGVSQSPSNKVTEKGKDVELRCDPISGHTALYWYRQSLGQGLEFLIYFQGNSAPDKSGLPSDRFSAERTGGSVSTLTIQRTQQEDSAVYLCASSLTRGIVKTQYFGPGTRLLVL.

The V gene is TRBV30, the J gene TRBJ2-1; 14 nucleotides agree with TRBD2. Trimming at V came to 3 bases and at J to 10 bases, leaving 5 bases not matched to a gene. The CDR3 is 14 residues long. The germline V gene encodes CDR1 GTSNPN and CDR2 SVGIG (reference sequence). CDR3 region: CAWRTSGGAREQFF. The DNA of the CDR3 is TGTGCCTGGAGGACTAGCGGGGGGGCCAGAGAGCAGTTCTTC.

The V gene is TRBV11-2, the J gene TRBJ2-5; D may be TRBD2 (6 bases). V lost 4 bases, J lost 5 bases, and 20 bases lay in between. This CDR3 is 16 amino acids long. CDR1 is SGHAT, CDR2 FQNNGV, per germline. The CDR3 bases are TGTGCCAGCAGCTATGGCGGGGACCTTAATCGGGAGACCCAGTACTTC. Translated, it gives CASSYGGDLNRETQYF.